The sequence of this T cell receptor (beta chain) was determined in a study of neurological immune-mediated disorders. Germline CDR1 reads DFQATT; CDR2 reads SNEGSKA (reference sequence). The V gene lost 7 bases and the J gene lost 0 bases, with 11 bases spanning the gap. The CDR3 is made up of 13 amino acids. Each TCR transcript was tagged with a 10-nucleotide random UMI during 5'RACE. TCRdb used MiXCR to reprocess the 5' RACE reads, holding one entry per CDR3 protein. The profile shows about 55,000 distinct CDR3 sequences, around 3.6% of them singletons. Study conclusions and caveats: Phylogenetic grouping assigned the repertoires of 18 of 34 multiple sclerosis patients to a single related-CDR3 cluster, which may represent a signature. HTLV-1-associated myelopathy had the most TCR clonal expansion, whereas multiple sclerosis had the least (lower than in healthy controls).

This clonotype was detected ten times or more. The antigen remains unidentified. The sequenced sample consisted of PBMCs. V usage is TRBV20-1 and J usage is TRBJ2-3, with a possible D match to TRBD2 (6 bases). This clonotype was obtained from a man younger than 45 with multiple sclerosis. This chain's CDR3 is CSVNGGSTDTQYF. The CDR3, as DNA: TGCAGTGTAAACGGGGGTAGCACAGATACGCAGTATTTT.